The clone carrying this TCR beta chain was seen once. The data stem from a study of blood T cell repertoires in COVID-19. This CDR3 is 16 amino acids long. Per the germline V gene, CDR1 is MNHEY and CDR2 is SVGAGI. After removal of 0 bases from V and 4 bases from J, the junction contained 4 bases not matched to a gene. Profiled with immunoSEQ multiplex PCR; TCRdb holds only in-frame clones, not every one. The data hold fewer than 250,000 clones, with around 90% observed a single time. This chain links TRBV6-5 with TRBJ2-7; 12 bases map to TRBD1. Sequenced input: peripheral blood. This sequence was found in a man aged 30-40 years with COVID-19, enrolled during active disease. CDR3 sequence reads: CASSYSWDRGLYEQYF. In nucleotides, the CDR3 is TGTGCCAGCAGTTACTCTTGGGACAGGGGGCTTTACGAGCAGTACTTC.